This is a list of T cell receptor beta chains from one sample in a study of T cells after yellow fever vaccination. One entry per CDR3 protein results from TCRdb running MiXCR on the 5' RACE reads. The data contain about 320,000 distinct CDR3 sequences, over 3.5% of them seen just once; the ten biggest clones take up less than 20%. The material was PBMCs, obtained 15 days after the yellow fever booster vaccination. Receptors were obtained from a young man who received the YFV17D yellow fever vaccine. Both conserved end residues are trimmed from each CDR3. Not all rows give a size; the values are once, few, many and, for expanded clones, a class.

abundance | len | v_gene | CDR3aa
NA | 14 | TRBV6-6 | ASSYFLYETNTEAF
NA | 13 | TRBV4-2 | ASSPNPRGNQPQH
NA | 11 | TRBV29-1 | SVEIGAGETQY
few | 12 | TRBV5-1 | ASSFTSSQETQY
NA | 13 | TRBV7-9 | ASSGRDRRDYGYT
many | 10 | TRBV29-1 | SVRGTYNEQF
many | 13 | TRBV5-6 | ASVPGGVLTDTQY
NA | 10 | TRBV20-1 | SASGSTTEAF
few | 13 | TRBV2 | ANDLPGRTIYGYT
few | 14 | TRBV29-1 | SVPGRQGMGTDTQY
many | 13 | TRBV1 | TSSQETGGGQPQH
few | 10 | TRBV20-1 | SVGGRREKLF
many | 8 | TRBV6-6 | ASANTEAF
few | 15 | TRBV12-5 | DGSGLSRGNYNSPLH
many | 12 | TRBV6-5 | ASSKDRGKAEAF
many | 12 | TRBV7-2 | ASSIRTDNSPLH
many | 11 | TRBV5-1 | ASSTVGGNEQF
NA | 12 | TRBV5-1 | ASSLVTVNEKLF
many | 9 | TRBV20-1 | SARRGYEQY
NA | 14 | TRBV6-1 | ASIRTGSFITGELF
many | 11 | TRBV12-3/TRBV12-4 | ASRWTGAGGYT
many | 11 | TRBV18 | ASSPSGAAEQY
few | 11 | TRBV6-2/TRBV6-3 | ASSLTGFPEAF
many | 14 | TRBV4-3 | ASSQDPSGGTDTQY
many | 11 | TRBV5-1 | ASSPDRAGELF
NA | 15 | TRBV7-3 | ASSPQGYVTSTDTQY
NA | 14 | TRBV24-1 | ATSEASGGDTDTQY
NA | 16 | TRBV4-3 | ASSQDKPLRREDEKLF